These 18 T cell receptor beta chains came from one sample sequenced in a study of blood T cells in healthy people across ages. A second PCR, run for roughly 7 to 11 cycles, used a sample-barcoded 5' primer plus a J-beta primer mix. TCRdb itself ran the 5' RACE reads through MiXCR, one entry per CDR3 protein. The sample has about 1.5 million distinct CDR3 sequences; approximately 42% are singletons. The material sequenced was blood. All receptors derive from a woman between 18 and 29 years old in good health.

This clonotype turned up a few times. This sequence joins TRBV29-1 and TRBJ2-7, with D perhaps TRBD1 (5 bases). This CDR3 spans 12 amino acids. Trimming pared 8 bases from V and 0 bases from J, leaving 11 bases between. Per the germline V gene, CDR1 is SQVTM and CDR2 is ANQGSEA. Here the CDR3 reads CSYRRDSYEQYF. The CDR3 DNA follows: TGCAGCTATCGCAGGGACTCCTACGAGCAGTACTTC.

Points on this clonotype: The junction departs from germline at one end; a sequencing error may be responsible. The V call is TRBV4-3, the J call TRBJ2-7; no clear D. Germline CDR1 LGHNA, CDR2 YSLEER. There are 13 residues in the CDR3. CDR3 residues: CACSQVRHYEQYF. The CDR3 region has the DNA TGCGCCTGCAGCCAAGTCCGACACTACGAGCAGTACTTC.

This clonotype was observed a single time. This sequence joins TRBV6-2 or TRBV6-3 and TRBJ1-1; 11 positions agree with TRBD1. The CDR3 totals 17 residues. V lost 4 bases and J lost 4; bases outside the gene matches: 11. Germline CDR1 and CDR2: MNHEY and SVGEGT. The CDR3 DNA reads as TGTGCCAGCAGTTTCGAAAAGGGACAGGGGGATGGCACTGAAGCTTTCTTT. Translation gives CASSFEKGQGDGTEAFF.

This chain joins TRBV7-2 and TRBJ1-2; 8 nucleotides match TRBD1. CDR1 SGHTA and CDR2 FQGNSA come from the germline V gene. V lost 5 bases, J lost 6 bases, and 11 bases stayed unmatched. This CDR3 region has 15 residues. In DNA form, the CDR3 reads TGTGCCAGCAGCGCAGGACAGGGACCGATTCATGGCTACACCTTC. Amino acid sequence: CASSAGQGPIHGYTF. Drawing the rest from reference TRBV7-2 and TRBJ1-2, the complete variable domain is GAGVSQSPSNKVTEKGKDVELRCDPISGHTALYWYRQSLGQGLEFLIYFQGNSAPDKSGLPSDRFSAERTGGSVSTLTIQRTQQEDSAVYLCASSAGQGPIHGYTFGSGTRLTVV.

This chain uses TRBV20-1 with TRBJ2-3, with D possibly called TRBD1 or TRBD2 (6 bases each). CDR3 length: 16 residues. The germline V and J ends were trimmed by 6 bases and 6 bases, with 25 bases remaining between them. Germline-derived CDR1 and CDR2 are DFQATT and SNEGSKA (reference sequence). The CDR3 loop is CSALTLTGALVDTQYF. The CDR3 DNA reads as TGCAGTGCCCTGACTCTGACGGGGGCCCTGGTGGATACGCAGTATTTT.

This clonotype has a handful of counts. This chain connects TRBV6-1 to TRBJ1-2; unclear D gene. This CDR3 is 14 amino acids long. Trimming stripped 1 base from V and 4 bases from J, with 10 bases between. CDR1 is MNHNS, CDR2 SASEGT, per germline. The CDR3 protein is CASSEERGFYGYTF. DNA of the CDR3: TGTGCCAGCAGTGAAGAGAGAGGGTTCTATGGCTACACCTTC.

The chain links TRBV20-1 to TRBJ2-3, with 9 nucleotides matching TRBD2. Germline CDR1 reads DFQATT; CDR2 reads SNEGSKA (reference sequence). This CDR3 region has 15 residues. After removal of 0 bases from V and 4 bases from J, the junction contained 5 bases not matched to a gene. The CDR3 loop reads CSARDLKREADTQYF. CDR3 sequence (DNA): TGCAGTGCTAGAGATCTTAAGCGGGAGGCAGATACGCAGTATTTT.

The CDR3 sequence is CASRRTGPNSNQPQHF. The CDR3 nucleotides are TGTGCCAGCAGGCGGACAGGCCCTAATAGCAATCAGCCCCAGCATTTT. This sequence joins TRBV6-2 or TRBV6-3 and TRBJ1-5; the match to TRBD1 covers 7 bases. Germline V gene data show CDR1 as MNHEY and CDR2 as SVGEGT. The V gene end was trimmed by 6 bases and the J gene end by 0 bases; junction bases not matched to a gene: 8. The CDR3 has 16 residues.

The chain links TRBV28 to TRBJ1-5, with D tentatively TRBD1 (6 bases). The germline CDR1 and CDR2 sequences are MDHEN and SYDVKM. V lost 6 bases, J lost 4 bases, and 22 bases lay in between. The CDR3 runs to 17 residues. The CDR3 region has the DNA TGTGCCAGCAGCCTGACAGGCTCCGGCCCGGGTAATCAGCCCCAGCATTTT. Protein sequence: CASSLTGSGPGNQPQHF.

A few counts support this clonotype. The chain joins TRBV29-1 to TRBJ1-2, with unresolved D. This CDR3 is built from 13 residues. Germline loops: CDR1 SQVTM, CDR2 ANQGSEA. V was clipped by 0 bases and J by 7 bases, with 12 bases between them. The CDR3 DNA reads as TGCAGCGTTGAAGATCGTCTGGGGTTTGGCTACACCTTC. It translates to CSVEDRLGFGYTF.

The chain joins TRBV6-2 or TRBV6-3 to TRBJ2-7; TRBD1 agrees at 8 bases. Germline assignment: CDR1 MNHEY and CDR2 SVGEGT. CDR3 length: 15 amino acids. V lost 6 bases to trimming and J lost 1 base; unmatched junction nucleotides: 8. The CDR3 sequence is CASRLSGGESYEQYF. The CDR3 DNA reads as TGTGCCAGCAGGTTGTCAGGGGGCGAGTCCTACGAGCAGTACTTC.

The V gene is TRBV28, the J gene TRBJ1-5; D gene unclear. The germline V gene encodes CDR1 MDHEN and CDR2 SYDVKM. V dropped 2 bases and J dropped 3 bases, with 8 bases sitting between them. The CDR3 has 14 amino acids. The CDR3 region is CASSLRTVNQPQHF. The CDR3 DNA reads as TGTGCCAGCAGTTTACGGACGGTCAATCAGCCCCAGCATTTT.

CDR3 sequence (DNA): TGTGCCAGCAGTCCCGGAGGACACCTAAGCACAGATACGCAGTATTTT. As protein: CASSPGGHLSTDTQYF. The rearrangement joins TRBV14 to TRBJ2-3; either TRBD1 or TRBD2 may fit D (5 bases each). Germline CDR1 and CDR2: SGHDN and FVKESK. The CDR3 has 16 amino acids. Trimming took 6 bases from V and 0 from J, leaving 16 bases between them.

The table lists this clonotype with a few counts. CDR3 DNA sequence: TGCGCCAGCAGGTGGACAGGGTCAGTCGAGCAGTACTTC. This codes for CASRWTGSVEQYF. This rearrangement joins TRBV5-1 to TRBJ2-7, with 8 bases that match TRBD1. Germline V gene data show CDR1 as SGHRS and CDR2 as YFSETQ. The CDR3 has 13 amino acids. J lost 6 bases, V lost 5 bases, and 7 bases had no gene match.

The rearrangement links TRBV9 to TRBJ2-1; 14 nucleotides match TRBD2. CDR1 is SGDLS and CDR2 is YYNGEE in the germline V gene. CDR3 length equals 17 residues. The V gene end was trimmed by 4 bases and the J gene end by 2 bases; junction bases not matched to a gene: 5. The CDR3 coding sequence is TGTGCCAGCAGCTATGGGACTAGCGGGGGACCCTACAATGAGCAGTTCTTC. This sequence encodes CASSYGTSGGPYNEQFF.

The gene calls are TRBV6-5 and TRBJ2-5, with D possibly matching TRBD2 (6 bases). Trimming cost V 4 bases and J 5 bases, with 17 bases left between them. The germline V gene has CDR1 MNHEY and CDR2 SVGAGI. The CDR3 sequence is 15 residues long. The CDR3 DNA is TGTGCCAGCAGTTTGCTAGAGCTAGGAGGGGAGACCCAGTACTTC. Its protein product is CASSLLELGGETQYF.

The CDR3 region has the DNA TGTGCCAGCAAGCGGACAGGTCGAAACTATGGCTACACCTTC. Its translation: CASKRTGRNYGYTF. V gene TRBV5-6 combines with J gene TRBJ1-2, with 7 nucleotides matching TRBD1. CDR3 length: 14 residues. V lost 6 bases and J lost 2; bases outside the gene matches: 7. Germline loops: CDR1 SGHDT, CDR2 YYEEEE.

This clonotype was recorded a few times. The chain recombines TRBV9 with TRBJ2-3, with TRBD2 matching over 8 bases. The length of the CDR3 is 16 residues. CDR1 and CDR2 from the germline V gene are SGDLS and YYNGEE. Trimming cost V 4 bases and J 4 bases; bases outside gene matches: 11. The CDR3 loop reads CASSLRLRGGPDTQYF. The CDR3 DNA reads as TGTGCCAGCAGCCTGAGGCTACGGGGGGGCCCAGATACGCAGTATTTT.